The 7 T cell receptor beta chains below come from one sample, sequenced in a study of blood T cell repertoires in COVID-19. Assay used: immunoSEQ multiplex PCR; TCRdb lists only in-frame clones, some missing. In the table there are about 120,000 clones, approximately 85% of which are singletons. The material sequenced was peripheral blood. Receptors originate from a man at least 80 years old with active or convalescent COVID-19.

The J gene is TRBJ1-5, the V gene TRBV7-2; D gene unclear. The V gene's germline CDR1 is SGHTA and CDR2 FQGNSA. V lost 4 bases to trimming and J lost 4 bases, with 11 bases between them. The CDR3 consists of 14 residues. The CDR3 here is CASSYGIENQPQHF. CDR3 DNA: TGTGCCAGCAGCTACGGGATTGAGAATCAGCCCCAGCATTTT. Complete variable domain (other parts from reference TRBV7-2 and TRBJ1-5): GAGVSQSPSNKVTEKGKDVELRCDPISGHTALYWYRQSLGQGLEFLIYFQGNSAPDKSGLPSDRFSAERTGGSVSTLTIQRTQQEDSAVYLCASSYGIENQPQHFGDGTRLSIL.

J is TRBJ2-2 and V is TRBV11-2; 8 bases are a match to TRBD1. Germline lookup yields CDR1 SGHAT and CDR2 FQNNGV. The V and J ends lost 5 bases and 4 bases, in that order; junction bases with no gene match: 3. The CDR3 is 14 residues long. The CDR3 protein is CASSVTGATGELFF. CDR3 in DNA: TGTGCCAGCAGCGTGACAGGGGCCACCGGGGAGCTGTTTTTT.

This chain links TRBV24-1 with TRBJ2-7; 9 bases match TRBD1. The CDR3 runs 15 residues. Germline values: CDR1 KGHDR, CDR2 SFDVKD. V was pared by 5 bases and J by 2 bases, with 6 bases of the junction left unmatched. CDR3 in amino acids: CATSAPDRGAYEQYF. The CDR3 DNA reads as TGTGCCACCAGTGCCCCGGACAGGGGAGCCTACGAGCAGTACTTC.

This chain links TRBV25-1 with TRBJ1-6, with D tentatively TRBD1 (6 bases). V was cut by 6 bases and J by 5 bases, with 17 bases left in between. Germline V gives CDR1 MGHDK, CDR2 SYGVNS. The CDR3 totals 16 residues. The CDR3: CASRETGILHNSPLHF. The CDR3 region has the DNA TGTGCCAGCAGGGAAACAGGGATCCTTCATAATTCACCCCTCCACTTT.

The chain employs TRBV29-1 and TRBJ1-2; 8 positions match TRBD1. Looked up from germline, CDR1 is SQVTM and CDR2 is ANQGSEA. V lost 7 bases to trimming and J lost 8 bases; unmatched junction nucleotides: 12. The CDR3 runs 13 residues. CDR3 sequence: CSGHLRGLGGYTF. The CDR3 DNA reads TGCAGCGGCCACCTCAGGGGGCTTGGAGGCTACACCTTC.

The V and J genes are TRBV19 and TRBJ1-2; maybe TRBD1 (5 bases). Germline V gene data show CDR1 as LNHDA and CDR2 as SQIVND (reference sequence). V shed 6 bases and J shed 0 bases, with 11 bases lying between them. The CDR3 runs 14 residues. CDR3 in DNA: TGTGCCAGTAGCATCAGGGAAGCTAACTATGGCTACACCTTC. Encoded protein: CASSIREANYGYTF. The full variable domain, its missing parts supplied by reference TRBV19 and TRBJ1-2, is DGGITQSPKYLFRKEGQNVTLSCEQNLNHDAMYWYRQDPGQGLRLIYYSQIVNDFQKGDIAEGYSVSREKKESFPLTVTSAQKNPTAFYLCASSIREANYGYTFGSGTRLTVV.

The CDR3 loop is CASRRSGTYNEQFF. CDR3 bases: TGTGCCAGCAGAAGGAGCGGGACTTACAATGAGCAGTTCTTC. J is TRBJ2-1 and V is TRBV7-8; TRBD2 matches at 7 bases. The V gene end was trimmed by 6 bases and the J gene end by 4 bases; junction bases not matched to a gene: 6. This CDR3 has 14 residues. Germline values: CDR1 SGHVS, CDR2 FQNEAQ.